The rows below give T cell receptor beta chains drawn from one sample of a study of shared clonotypes between healthy human individuals. Using immunoSEQ multiplex PCR, the repertoire was profiled, and TCRdb retains in-frame clones only, with some absent. This sample yields a few million clones, of which approximately 95% are seen a single time; 0.1% to 0.15% belongs to the top ten. Sequencing was done on a sample of naive CD4+ T cells sorted from blood. These receptors were collected from a man younger than 30 in good health. CDR3s include the opening cysteine and the closing phenylalanine or tryptophan. A D gene is named only where the DNA matches it firmly. Expanded clones get a size class; other rows say once, few or many, or leave the size out.

abundance	v_gene	j_gene	d_gene	CDR3aa	CDR3nt
-	TRBV5-6	TRBJ2-3	-	CASSLSDRTDTQYF	TGTGCCAGCAGCTTGAGTGACAGAACAGATACGCAGTATTTT
-	TRBV6-6	TRBJ1-6	-	CASRSRQSNSPLHF	TGTGCCAGCAGATCACGACAAAGTAATTCACCCCTCCACTTT
-	TRBV7-7	TRBJ2-7	-	CASSPRDLLRSSYEQYF	TGTGCTAGCAGCCCACGCGATTTACTCCGCAGCTCCTACGAGCAGTACTTC
once	TRBV7-2	TRBJ2-3	TRBD2	CASSQTSGGTDTQYF	TGTGCCAGCAGTCAGACTAGCGGGGGCACAGATACGCAGTATTTT
-	TRBV19	TRBJ1-2	TRBD1	CASASGTGAHGYTF	TGTGCCAGTGCATCCGGGACAGGGGCTCATGGCTACACCTTC
-	TRBV19	TRBJ2-3	TRBD2	CASSASGLAGRTDTQYF	TGTGCCAGTAGCGCCTCGGGACTAGCGGGACGCACAGATACGCAGTATTTT
-	TRBV5-1	TRBJ1-2	-	CASSPVRGDANYGYTF	TGCGCCAGCAGCCCAGTAAGGGGGGATGCCAACTATGGCTACACCTTC
once	TRBV5-4	TRBJ2-3	-	CASRKAGPSTDTQYF	TGTGCCAGCAGAAAGGCGGGACCATCCACAGATACGCAGTATTTT
-	TRBV15	TRBJ2-7	TRBD2	CATRGLGEQYF	TGTGCCACCAGGGGACTAGGCGAGCAGTACTTC
-	TRBV2	TRBJ1-5	-	CASQGDSNQPQHF	TGTGCCAGCCAAGGGGATAGCAATCAGCCCCAGCATTTT
once	TRBV7-9	TRBJ2-1	TRBD2	CASSLVASGGEQFF	TGTGCCAGCAGCCTGGTGGCTAGCGGGGGTGAGCAGTTCTTC
-	TRBV5-1	TRBJ1-3	-	CASSLGYGNTIYF	TGCGCCAGCAGCTTGGGCTATGGAAACACCATATATTTT
-	TRBV6-5	TRBJ2-7	-	CASSYPGGPTYEQYF	TGTGCCAGCAGTTACCCCGGTGGTCCGACCTACGAGCAGTACTTC
once	TRBV28	TRBJ2-1	TRBD2	CASSHHGLAGGYNEQFF	TGTGCCAGCAGTCACCATGGACTAGCGGGGGGTTACAATGAGCAGTTCTTC
-	TRBV11-3	TRBJ1-1	-	CASSLVQDTEAFF	TGTGCCAGCAGCTTAGTACAGGACACTGAAGCTTTCTTT
few	TRBV28	TRBJ2-1	-	CASRGWRSYNEQFF	TGTGCCAGCAGGGGGTGGAGATCCTACAATGAGCAGTTCTTC
-	TRBV25-1	TRBJ2-5	TRBD1	CASSVLGQGQETQYF	TGTGCCAGCTCCGTCCTTGGACAGGGCCAAGAGACCCAGTACTTC
-	TRBV5-1	TRBJ2-3	TRBD1	CASSRTTGSTDTQYF	TGCGCCAGCAGCAGAACGACAGGGAGCACAGATACGCAGTATTTT
-	TRBV7-9	TRBJ2-7	-	CASSLEGSTYEQYF	TGTGCCAGCAGCTTAGAGGGCTCAACCTACGAGCAGTACTTC
-	TRBV11-2	TRBJ2-3	TRBD1	CASSLVGQGIPTDTQYF	TGTGCCAGCAGCTTAGTGGGACAGGGGATACCCACAGATACGCAGTATTTT
-	TRBV6-5	TRBJ2-7	TRBD2	CASSKYSGSSYEQYF	TGTGCCAGCAGTAAATATAGCGGGAGCAGCTACGAGCAGTACTTC
-	TRBV7-2	TRBJ2-3	TRBD1	CASSLTFRTGVTDTQYF	TGTGCCAGCAGCTTAACGTTCAGGACAGGGGTAACAGATACGCAGTATTTT
-	TRBV4-1	TRBJ2-7	-	CASSQDLAHYEQYF	TGCGCCAGCAGCCAAGATCTTGCCCACTACGAGCAGTACTTC
-	TRBV28	TRBJ1-6	-	CASSPSSQGGSPLHF	TGTGCCAGCAGTCCATCGTCCCAGGGAGGATCACCCCTCCACTTT
-	TRBV9	TRBJ2-7	-	CASSVGNSYEQYF	TGTGCCAGCAGCGTAGGGAACAGCTACGAGCAGTACTTC
-	TRBV7-9	TRBJ2-5	-	CASSTGETQYF	TGTGCCAGCAGTACCGGGGAGACCCAGTACTTC
-	TRBV12-5	TRBJ2-2	TRBD1	CASGLRTGPLSGTGELFF	TGTGCTAGTGGCCTCAGGACAGGGCCCCTATCCGGCACCGGGGAGCTGTTTTTT
-	TRBV2	TRBJ1-5	-	CASSAGHSNQPQHF	TGTGCCAGCAGTGCTGGGCATAGCAATCAGCCCCAGCATTTT
-	TRBV12-5	TRBJ2-5	TRBD2	CASGLVTSGRLQETQYF	TGTGCTAGTGGTTTGGTTACTAGCGGGAGACTCCAAGAGACCCAGTACTTC
-	TRBV5-4	TRBJ2-5	TRBD1	CASSPMTGTQETQYF	TGTGCCAGCAGCCCTATGACAGGGACCCAAGAGACCCAGTACTTC
-	TRBV18	TRBJ2-7	-	CASSPPGIAHEQYF	TGTGCCAGCTCACCCCCGGGGATAGCCCACGAGCAGTACTTC
-	TRBV5-1	TRBJ2-7	-	CASSPGRTYEQYF	TGCGCCAGCAGTCCGGGACGGACCTACGAGCAGTACTTC
-	TRBV18	TRBJ1-1	-	CASSPPGRMNTEAFF	TGTGCCAGCTCACCACCCGGACGCATGAACACTGAAGCTTTCTTT
-	TRBV19	TRBJ1-2	-	CASSPITPGGAGGYTF	TGTGCCAGTAGCCCCATAACGCCGGGAGGGGCAGGTGGCTACACCTTC
-	TRBV5-6	TRBJ2-1	TRBD2	CASSRGGDEFYNEQFF	TGTGCCAGCAGCCGGGGGGGCGACGAATTCTACAATGAGCAGTTCTTC
-	TRBV5-6	TRBJ1-1	TRBD1	CASSSIIQGATGKTEAFF	TGTGCCAGCAGCTCAATTATTCAGGGGGCGACGGGTAAGACTGAAGCTTTCTTT
once	TRBV28	TRBJ2-7	TRBD2	CASSLLLAREQYF	TGTGCCAGCAGTTTGTTACTAGCGCGGGAGCAGTACTTC
-	TRBV11-3	TRBJ2-3	-	CASSLKEKQYF	TGTGCCAGCAGCTTAAAGGAGAAGCAGTATTTT
-	TRBV29-1	TRBJ1-2	-	CSVERQEMLYGYTF	TGCAGCGTTGAGAGACAGGAGATGCTCTATGGCTACACCTTC
-	TRBV5-8	TRBJ1-1	-	CASSFRRALEAFF	TGTGCCAGCAGCTTCCGACGGGCACTCGAAGCTTTCTTT
-	TRBV5-1	TRBJ1-2	-	CASSYRDGMRNYGYTF	TGCGCCAGCAGCTACCGGGACGGAATGAGGAACTATGGCTACACCTTC
-	TRBV15	TRBJ1-1	-	CATSRQGEATEAFF	TGTGCCACCAGCAGGCAGGGAGAGGCCACTGAAGCTTTCTTT
-	TRBV18	TRBJ2-7	TRBD1	CASSSGTGFNEQYF	TGTGCCAGCTCATCCGGGACAGGGTTCAACGAGCAGTACTTC
once	TRBV30	TRBJ2-2	TRBD1	CAWRGQGNTGELFF	TGTGCCTGGCGTGGACAGGGGAACACCGGGGAGCTGTTTTTT
once	TRBV7-7	TRBJ2-5	-	CASSFDVAQLGQETQYF	TGTGCTAGCAGCTTCGACGTTGCTCAATTGGGCCAAGAGACCCAGTACTTC
-	TRBV14	TRBJ2-7	-	CASSQDRHTYEQYF	TGTGCCAGCAGCCAAGACCGACATACCTACGAGCAGTACTTC
-	TRBV7-2	TRBJ2-1	TRBD1	CASSFVRTGGLIYYNEQFF	TGTGCCAGCAGCTTTGTTAGGACAGGGGGCCTTATTTACTACAATGAGCAGTTCTTC
-	TRBV10-3	TRBJ2-5	-	CAISPTTDAETQYF	TGTGCCATCAGTCCCACGACAGATGCGGAGACCCAGTACTTC
-	TRBV18	TRBJ2-5	TRBD2	CASSPGASGRTLYF	TGTGCCAGCTCACCAGGAGCTAGCGGGAGGACCTTGTACTTC
-	TRBV2	TRBJ2-3	-	CASGDSSSTDTQYF	TGTGCCAGCGGGGACTCCTCCTCCACAGATACGCAGTATTTT